This paragraph reports one T cell receptor (beta chain). This CDR3 comprises 15 residues. Trimming removed 5 bases from V and 2 bases from J, with 14 bases in between. Germline lookup yields CDR1 SGHVS and CDR2 FNYEAQ. This entry comes from a study of blood T cell repertoires in COVID-19. TCRdb keeps only in-frame clones here, not all; method: immunoSEQ multiplex PCR. The table has some 97,000 clones, about 90% seen once. This rearrangement joins TRBV7-6 to TRBJ2-3; a weak D match, TRBD2 (6 bases). The clonotype was recovered from a young man in a cohort sampled during active COVID-19. The sequencing sample was made of peripheral blood. In DNA, the CDR3 is TGTGCCAGCAGCCAAGGAGGGGTCCTCACAGATACGCAGTATTTT. Its protein product is CASSQGGVLTDTQYF.